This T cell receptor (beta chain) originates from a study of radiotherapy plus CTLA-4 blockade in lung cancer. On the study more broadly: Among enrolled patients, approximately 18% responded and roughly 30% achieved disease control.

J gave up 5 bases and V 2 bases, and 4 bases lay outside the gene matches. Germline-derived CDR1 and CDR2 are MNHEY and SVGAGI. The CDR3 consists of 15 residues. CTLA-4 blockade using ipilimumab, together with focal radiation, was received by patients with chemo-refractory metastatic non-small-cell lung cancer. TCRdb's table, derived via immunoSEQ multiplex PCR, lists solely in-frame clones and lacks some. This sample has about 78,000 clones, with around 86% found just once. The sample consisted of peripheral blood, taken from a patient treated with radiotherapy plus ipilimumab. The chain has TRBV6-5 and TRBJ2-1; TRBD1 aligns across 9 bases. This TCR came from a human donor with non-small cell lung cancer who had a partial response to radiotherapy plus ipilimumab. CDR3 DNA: TGTGCCAGCAGTTACCGGGACAGGGCAAACAATGAGCAGTTCTTC. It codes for CASSYRDRANNEQFF.